The 16 T cell receptor beta chains given below trace back to one sample, sequenced in a study of OX40 agonist ivuxolimab in advanced cancers. TCRdb keeps only in-frame clones here, not all; method: immunoSEQ multiplex PCR. The data contain about 55,000 clones, approximately 86% of them singletons. The input for sequencing was CD4+ or CD8+ T cells sorted from blood, taken in a trial of the OX40 agonist ivuxolimab. These receptors were obtained from an adult with an advanced solid tumor such as melanoma, head and neck, liver or kidney cancer.

CDR3 DNA: TGCAGCGTTGAAGGACTAGTTAATAGGGATGAGCAGTTCTTC. Its protein product is CSVEGLVNRDEQFF. The chain is built from TRBV29-1 and TRBJ2-1; maybe TRBD2 (6 bases). The CDR3 spans 14 residues. The V end lost 1 base, the J end lost 8 bases, and 15 bases lay between the germline ends. In germline, CDR1 is SQVTM, CDR2 ANQGSEA.

J is TRBJ2-3 and V is TRBV13; 16 bases match TRBD2. The CDR3 is 17 amino acids. Trimming took 5 bases from V and 6 from J; bases not matched to a gene: 8. Per the germline V gene, CDR1 is PRHDT and CDR2 is FYEKMQ (reference sequence). CDR3 residues: CASSQLGLAGGADTQYF. The CDR3 nucleotides are TGTGCCAGCAGCCAACTGGGACTAGCGGGGGGGGCTGATACGCAGTATTTT.

This sequence joins TRBV7-2 and TRBJ1-1; a possible D gene is TRBD1 (5 bases). This CDR3 region has 12 residues. Germline CDR1 is SGHTA and CDR2 is FQGNSA. V lost 5 bases to trimming and J lost 7 bases, with 11 bases between them. Here the CDR3 DNA reads TGTGCCAGCAGCCGGGGCGGACTTGAAGCTTTCTTT. This translates into CASSRGGLEAFF.

CDR3 nucleotides: TGTGCCAGCAGCTCGCCCGGGACAGGGCCCAACTATGGCTACACCTTC. Translation gives CASSSPGTGPNYGYTF. The rearrangement joins TRBV9 to TRBJ1-2, with TRBD1 matching over 9 bases. The CDR3 is 16 residues long. The germline gives CDR1 SGDLS, CDR2 YYNGEE. The ends lost 4 bases at V and 2 bases at J; junction bases unmatched: 9.

The rearrangement joins TRBV9 to TRBJ1-1; no clear D gene. The V gene lost 4 bases and the J gene lost 3 bases, with 10 bases spanning the gap. This CDR3 region has 13 residues. Germline CDR1 reads SGDLS; CDR2 reads YYNGEE. The DNA for the CDR3 is TGTGCCAGCAGCCTAACGGTTTACACTGAAGCTTTCTTT. Translating it yields CASSLTVYTEAFF.

The V and J genes are TRBV19 and TRBJ2-2; D is undetermined. V shed 0 bases and J shed 1 base, with 6 bases lying between them. From germline, CDR1 is LNHDA and CDR2 SQIVND (reference sequence). This CDR3 spans 15 amino acids. In DNA form, the CDR3 reads TGTGCCAGTAGTATAGAGCCAGGGAACACCGGGGAGCTGTTTTTT. This gives the protein CASSIEPGNTGELFF.

V gene TRBV18 combines with J gene TRBJ1-5; D is perhaps TRBD1 (6 bases). This CDR3 is built from 15 residues. With 3 bases removed from V and 7 bases from J, the gap between germline ends came to 16 bases. Germline lookup yields CDR1 KGHSH and CDR2 LQKENI. For the CDR3, the DNA is TGTGCCAGCTCACCGGGAGACAGGCCCGGGCAGCCCCAGCATTTT. Translated, it gives CASSPGDRPGQPQHF.

V and J are TRBV6-1 and TRBJ1-5; D remains ambiguous. Trimming removed 2 bases from V and 4 bases from J, with 12 bases in between. CDR1 is MNHNS and CDR2 is SASEGT in the germline V gene. The CDR3 runs to 15 residues. As DNA, the CDR3 is TGTGCCAGCAGTGAATTGGGCGGCCTAAATCAGCCCCAGCATTTT. Amino acid sequence: CASSELGGLNQPQHF.

Points on this clone: The CDR3 does not end in the conserved phenylalanine or tryptophan, so this is likely a read error. This chain joins TRBV11-2 and TRBJ1-6; D perhaps matches TRBD1 (5 bases). The CDR3 contains 16 residues. V was trimmed by 6 bases and J by 7 bases, leaving 19 bases between them. CDR1 and CDR2 from the germline V gene are SGHAT and FQNNGV. CDR3 region: CASRLPGAGVNSPLHL. The DNA of the CDR3 is TGTGCCAGCAGGTTACCGGGAGCGGGGGTCAATTCACCCCTCCACCTT.

This chain joins TRBV27 and TRBJ2-1; TRBD1 matches at 12 bases. The germline V gene encodes CDR1 MNHEY and CDR2 SMNVEV (reference sequence). The CDR3 extends over 14 amino acids. V lost 4 bases, J lost 7 bases, and 2 bases stayed unmatched. Here the CDR3 DNA reads TGTGCCAGCAGTTGGGACAGGGGGCGGAATGAGCAGTTCTTC. Its protein product is CASSWDRGRNEQFF.

The chain employs TRBV25-1 and TRBJ2-1, with a possible D match to TRBD1 (6 bases). Trimming left V 4 bases short and J 5 bases short, with 18 bases between. Germline V gene lookup returns CDR1 MGHDK and CDR2 SYGVNS. The CDR3 extends over 16 amino acids. CDR3 residues: CASSGPGPRGHNEQFF. The CDR3, as DNA: TGTGCCAGCAGTGGTCCCGGGCCCAGGGGCCACAATGAGCAGTTCTTC.

This clone was seen once. The genes are TRBV9 and TRBJ2-3; 9 bases map to TRBD2. In germline, CDR1 is SGDLS, CDR2 YYNGEE. This CDR3 has 17 residues. V dropped 4 bases and J dropped 3; count of bases not matched to a gene: 12. In nucleotides, the CDR3 is TGTGCCAGCAGCCCCCGCGTAATAGCGGGGGTAACAGATACGCAGTATTTT. It encodes CASSPRVIAGVTDTQYF. The full variable domain, rest sourced from reference TRBV9 and TRBJ2-3, is DSGVTQTPKHLITATGQRVTLRCSPRSGDLSVYWYQQSLDQGLQFLIQYYNGEERAKGNILERFSAQQFPDLHSELNLSSLELGDSALYFCASSPRVIAGVTDTQYFGPGTRLTVL.

Turning to this clone: The same CDR3 is also encoded by other DNA sequences in this sample. The rearrangement joins TRBV5-1 to TRBJ1-2; D uncertain. The CDR3 is 12 residues long. Trimming shortened V by 2 bases and J by 8 bases, and 10 bases separated the two germline ends. Germline V CDR1 and CDR2: SGHRS, YFSETQ. Written as DNA, the CDR3 is TGCGCCAGCAGCTTTAATGGGAACGGCTACACCTTC. This gives the protein CASSFNGNGYTF.

This chain joins TRBV7-9 and TRBJ1-4; the D is unclear. The CDR3 totals 18 residues. Trimming took off 4 bases at V and 0 bases at J, with 18 bases between the two ends. In germline, CDR1 is SEHNR, CDR2 FQNEAQ (reference sequence). CDR3 coding DNA: TGTGCCAGCAGCTCCCCCGCCGACACTCCAACAACTAATGAAAAACTGTTTTTT. Translated: CASSSPADTPTTNEKLFF. The full variable domain, in which reference TRBV7-9 and TRBJ1-4 provide the parts outside the CDR3, is DTGVSQNPRHKITKRGQNVTFRCDPISEHNRLYWYRQTLGQGPEFLTYFQNEAQLEKSRLLSDRFSAERPKGSFSTLEIQRTEQGDSAMYLCASSSPADTPTTNEKLFFGSGTQLSVL.

The chain has TRBV5-6 and TRBJ2-7; D call uncertain. Germline values: CDR1 SGHDT, CDR2 YYEEEE. The CDR3 is 12 residues long. V was trimmed by 3 bases and J by 3 bases, leaving 7 bases between them. In DNA form, the CDR3 reads TGTGCCAGCAGCTCTACTTTCTACGAGCAGTACTTC. Translating it yields CASSSTFYEQYF.

This clone was recorded a few times. The J gene is TRBJ1-6, the V gene TRBV4-2; D is unresolved. There are 17 residues in the CDR3. Trimming shortened V by 4 bases and J by 0 bases, and 13 bases separated the two germline ends. Germline V gene sequence: CDR1 LGHNA, CDR2 YNFKEQ. The CDR3 loop is CASSPPAGGSYNSPLHF. The CDR3 DNA reads TGTGCCAGCAGCCCGCCGGCCGGAGGCTCCTATAATTCACCCCTCCACTTT.